Listed below are T cell receptor beta chains from one sample, sequenced in a study of shared clonotypes between healthy human individuals. Assay: immunoSEQ multiplex PCR; the TCRdb copy retains only in-frame clones and omits some. The sample lists about 450,000 clones; about four fifths were seen once. Sequenced: PBMCs. The receptors come from a woman aged 40 to 49 in good health. Some clones in this sample may be carry-over from other donors' samples. CDR3s include the opening cysteine and the closing phenylalanine or tryptophan. The D gene is left open where the match is weak. Only some rows state a clone size, as once, few, many or a class for expanded clones.

J: TRBJ2-2
V: TRBV6-1
D: TRBD2
size: once
DNA: TGTGCCAGCAGTCTGACTAGCGGAGACACCGGGGAGCTGTTTTTT
CDR3: CASSLTSGDTGELFF

J: TRBJ2-3
V: TRBV20-1
D: NA
size: many
DNA: TGCAGTGCTCTCAGCTCCTATACGCAGTATTTT
CDR3: CSALSSYTQYF

J: TRBJ1-4
V: TRBV9
D: NA
size: NA
DNA: TGTGCCAGCAGCGTAGGAGGGGGGGCCGGGAATGAAAAACTGTTTTTT
CDR3: CASSVGGGAGNEKLFF

J: TRBJ2-7
V: TRBV7-9
D: NA
size: NA
DNA: TGTGCCAGCAGCAAACCTGAAGGGGGAAACTACGAGCAGTACTTC
CDR3: CASSKPEGGNYEQYF

J: TRBJ2-2
V: TRBV7-2
D: TRBD1
size: NA
DNA: TGTGCCAGCAGCGGACAGGTGAACACCGGGGAGCTGTTTTTT
CDR3: CASSGQVNTGELFF

J: TRBJ2-7
V: TRBV2
D: NA
size: NA
DNA: TGTGCCAGCAGTGGGGGGCCTGGGTCGATCCTTTACGAGCAGTACTTC
CDR3: CASSGGPGSILYEQYF

J: TRBJ2-7
V: TRBV10-1
D: TRBD2
size: NA
DNA: TGCGCCAGCAGTGAGCCCGGGACTAGATCATGCGAGCAGTACTTC
CDR3: CASSEPGTRSCEQYF

J: TRBJ1-4
V: TRBV27
D: NA
size: NA
DNA: TGTGCCAGCAGCCGGGGGGCCACAGGGTTTAATGAAAAACTGTTTTTT
CDR3: CASSRGATGFNEKLFF

J: TRBJ2-1
V: TRBV11-2
D: NA
size: NA
DNA: TGTGCCAGCAGCTTAATCGGTTCCCTCCTTTTCGGCGGTGAGCAGTTCTTC
CDR3: CASSLIGSLLFGGEQFF

J: TRBJ2-2
V: TRBV6-6
D: NA
size: NA
DNA: TGTGCCAGCAGAAGGGGGAGGGAAACCGGGGAGCTGTTTTTT
CDR3: CASRRGRETGELFF

J: TRBJ1-5
V: TRBV9
D: NA
size: NA
DNA: TGTGCCAGCAGCGTAGGACAGTTAAGGGGGCCCCAGCATTTT
CDR3: CASSVGQLRGPQHF

J: TRBJ2-7
V: TRBV18
D: NA
size: once
DNA: TGTGCCAGCTCACCGATACAGGTCTCCTACGAGCAGTACTTC
CDR3: CASSPIQVSYEQYF

J: TRBJ1-2
V: TRBV28
D: TRBD1
size: NA
DNA: TGTGCCAGCAGTACCCAGGGGGCGCGGGTCTATGGCTACACCTTC
CDR3: CASSTQGARVYGYTF

J: TRBJ1-1
V: TRBV19
D: NA
size: few
DNA: TGTGCCAGTAGTGAAGGGAGAAACACTGAAGCTTTCTTT
CDR3: CASSEGRNTEAFF

J: TRBJ1-4
V: TRBV4-1
D: TRBD1
size: once
DNA: TGCGCCAGCAGCCACTTAGACAGGGCGGAAAAACTGTTTTTT
CDR3: CASSHLDRAEKLFF

J: TRBJ2-7
V: TRBV7-2
D: NA
size: NA
DNA: TGTGCCAGCAGCTCACTAAGGTACGAGCAGTACTTC
CDR3: CASSSLRYEQYF

J: TRBJ2-3
V: TRBV6-6
D: NA
size: NA
DNA: TGTGCCAGCACCCGCAGCAATACGCAGTATTTT
CDR3: CASTRSNTQYF

J: TRBJ2-1
V: TRBV10-3
D: TRBD2
size: NA
DNA: TGTGCCATCAGTTGGACTAGCGGGGGGACTCCTAGTGAGCAGTTCTTC
CDR3: CAISWTSGGTPSEQFF

J: TRBJ2-5
V: TRBV19
D: TRBD1
size: NA
DNA: TGTGCCAGTAGTATTCAGCCGGGACAGGGTGGAGAGACCCAGTACTTC
CDR3: CASSIQPGQGGETQYF

J: TRBJ2-3
V: TRBV27
D: NA
size: NA
DNA: TGTGCCAGCAGTTCACCCGAGGCCCCCTACACAGATACGCAGTATTTT
CDR3: CASSSPEAPYTDTQYF

J: TRBJ1-3
V: TRBV19
D: TRBD1
size: few
DNA: TGTGCCAGTAGTAACCCTCCAGGGGGTTCTGGAAACACCATATATTTT
CDR3: CASSNPPGGSGNTIYF

J: TRBJ1-4
V: TRBV27
D: NA
size: NA
DNA: TGTGCCAGCAGTTCCGGTAAGGGGTTGGAAGAAAAACTGTTTTTT
CDR3: CASSSGKGLEEKLFF

J: TRBJ1-2
V: TRBV11-2
D: NA
size: NA
DNA: TGTGCCAGCAGCTTAGACTTGGTTACACGCTATGGCTACACCTTC
CDR3: CASSLDLVTRYGYTF

J: TRBJ2-2
V: TRBV9
D: TRBD2
size: NA
DNA: TGTGCCAGCAGCATAACTAGCGGACCAAGCACCGGGGAGCTGTTTTTT
CDR3: CASSITSGPSTGELFF

J: TRBJ2-3
V: TRBV7-9
D: NA
size: NA
DNA: TGTGCCAGCAGCTTAGCTTTTGCAGATACGCAGTATTTT
CDR3: CASSLAFADTQYF

J: TRBJ2-7
V: TRBV4-1
D: NA
size: NA
DNA: TGCGCCAGCAGCCAAGAACTAGCCTACGAGCAGTACTTC
CDR3: CASSQELAYEQYF

J: TRBJ2-1
V: TRBV4-1
D: NA
size: NA
DNA: TGCGCCAGCAGCCAAGACTCAGTTTCTGGGCGAAGGGATGAGCAGTTCTTC
CDR3: CASSQDSVSGRRDEQFF

J: TRBJ1-2
V: TRBV28
D: NA
size: NA
DNA: TGTGCCAGCACCCAATGGGGTTTTAACTATGGCTACACCTTC
CDR3: CASTQWGFNYGYTF

J: TRBJ1-5
V: TRBV7-2
D: NA
size: NA
DNA: TGTGCCAGCAGCCCAACAGGGCGAGGCCAGCCCCAGCATTTT
CDR3: CASSPTGRGQPQHF

J: TRBJ2-3
V: TRBV5-1
D: NA
size: once
DNA: TGCGCCAGCAGCTTGTTCCTTAACTCCCCCACAGATACGCAGTATTTT
CDR3: CASSLFLNSPTDTQYF

J: TRBJ1-2
V: TRBV11-2
D: NA
size: NA
DNA: TGTGCCAGCAGCTTAGGGACAGCCCTTAACTATGGCTACACCTTC
CDR3: CASSLGTALNYGYTF

J: TRBJ2-3
V: TRBV7-2
D: NA
size: few
DNA: TGTGCCAGCAGCACCCGGAATACGCAGTATTTT
CDR3: CASSTRNTQYF

J: TRBJ2-7
V: TRBV6-5
D: NA
size: NA
DNA: TGTGCCAGGGCGTCCCCTTACGAGCAGTACTTC
CDR3: CARASPYEQYF

J: TRBJ1-1
V: TRBV7-3
D: TRBD1
size: NA
DNA: TGTGCCAGCAGCCCAAATGGACAGGGGAACACTGAAGCTTTCTTT
CDR3: CASSPNGQGNTEAFF

J: TRBJ2-6
V: TRBV29-1
D: TRBD1
size: many
DNA: TGCAGCGTAGCCGATACAGGGGGAACTGGGGCCAACGTCCTGACTTTC
CDR3: CSVADTGGTGANVLTF

J: TRBJ2-1
V: TRBV11-2
D: TRBD1
size: NA
DNA: TGTGCCAGCAGCTATCGACAGGGGTACGATGAGCAGTTCTTC
CDR3: CASSYRQGYDEQFF

J: TRBJ2-1
V: TRBV5-1
D: NA
size: NA
DNA: TGCGCCAGCAGCCCCGATCTGGCAGGGTTCTCCTACAATGAGCAGTTCTTC
CDR3: CASSPDLAGFSYNEQFF

J: TRBJ1-3
V: TRBV2
D: TRBD1
size: NA
DNA: TGTGCCAGCAGTCGATATTCAGGGGGATCTGGAAACACCATATATTTT
CDR3: CASSRYSGGSGNTIYF

J: TRBJ2-7
V: TRBV2
D: NA
size: NA
DNA: TGTGCCAGCAGTGAAAGGGCAGGGGCCCCTTCCGAGCAGTACTTC
CDR3: CASSERAGAPSEQYF

J: TRBJ1-2
V: TRBV5-1
D: NA
size: few
DNA: TGCGCCAGCAGCTTGGCTGATAACTATGGCTACACCTTC
CDR3: CASSLADNYGYTF